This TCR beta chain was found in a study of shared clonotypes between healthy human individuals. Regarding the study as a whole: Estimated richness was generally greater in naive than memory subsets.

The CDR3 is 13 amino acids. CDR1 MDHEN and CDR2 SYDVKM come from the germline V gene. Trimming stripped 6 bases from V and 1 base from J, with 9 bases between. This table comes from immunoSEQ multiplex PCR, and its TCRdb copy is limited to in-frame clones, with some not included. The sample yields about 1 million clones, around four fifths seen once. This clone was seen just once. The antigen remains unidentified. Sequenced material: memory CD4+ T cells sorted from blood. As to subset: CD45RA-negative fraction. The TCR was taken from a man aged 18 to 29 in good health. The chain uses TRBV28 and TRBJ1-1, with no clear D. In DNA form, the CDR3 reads TGTGCCAGCAGGAACCAGGAGAACACTGAAGCTTTCTTT. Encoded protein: CASRNQENTEAFF.